Below are 24 T cell receptor beta chains sequenced from a single sample in a study of regulatory T cells after allogeneic stem cell transplantation. RNA was reverse transcribed by SMARTer RACE, then the TCR beta CDR3 region was amplified. TCRdb reprocessed the 5' RACE reads with MiXCR, giving one entry per CDR3 protein. The profile shows about 160 distinct CDR3 sequences, less than 20% of them singletons. The sequencing used sorted CD4+ T cells from blood (whether regulatory or conventional is not recorded), collected 30 days after allogeneic stem cell transplant. All receptors come from a human patient who had an allogeneic stem cell transplant, so the T cells may come from the graft donor.

V usage is TRBV20-1 and J usage is TRBJ2-7; tentatively, D is TRBD2 (6 bases). Germline CDR1 DFQATT, CDR2 SNEGSKA (reference sequence). The CDR3 covers 14 residues. V lost 1 base and J 4 bases, leaving 14 bases between the germline ends. The CDR3 region is CSARVVGSGYEQYF. The DNA of the CDR3 is TGCAGTGCTAGAGTGGTTGGTAGCGGATACGAGCAGTACTTC.

Points on this clonotype: A junction boundary mismatches the germline segment, possibly from a read error. The chain recombines TRBV7-2 with TRBJ2-7; no definite D call. Germline CDR1 SGHTA, CDR2 FQGNSA. The CDR3 spans 13 residues. CDR3 sequence (DNA): TGTGCCAGCAGCCAGCTAACTGCCTATGAGCAGTACTTC. Translating it yields CASSQLTAYEQYF.

In its sample, this clonotype is hyperexpanded (1% or more). The gene calls are TRBV20-1 and TRBJ1-2; no clear D gene. The CDR3 runs 12 residues. Germline V gives CDR1 DFQATT, CDR2 SNEGSKA (reference sequence). The DNA of the CDR3 is TGCAGCCTAGACGGAATTAACTATGGCTACACCTTC. This translates into CSLDGINYGYTF.

The sample holds a few counts of this clonotype. At one boundary the junction diverges from the germline segment, which might be a read error. The chain combines TRBV7-2 with TRBJ1-4; D ambiguous. CDR1 is SGHTA, CDR2 FQGNSA, per germline. CDR3 length: 13 residues. In DNA, the CDR3 is TGTGCCAACAGCTTAGAACTGAATGAAAGACTGTTTTTT. Amino acids: CANSLELNERLFF. The full variable domain, completed using reference TRBV7-2 and TRBJ1-4, is GAGVSQSPSNKVTEKGKDVELRCDPISGHTALYWYRQSLGQGLEFLIYFQGNSAPDKSGLPSDRFSAERTGGSVSTLTIQRTQQEDSAVYLCANSLELNERLFFGSGTQLSVL.

Remarks on this clonotype: A clone one base away is much larger, so this may be a read error. The rearrangement joins TRBV6-5 to TRBJ1-3; a weak D match, TRBD1 (5 bases). There are 14 residues in the CDR3. Germline V CDR1 and CDR2: MNHEY, SVGAGI. The CDR3 loop is CVSSWQGAGNTIYF. DNA of the CDR3: TGTGTCAGCAGTTGGCAGGGAGCTGGAAACACCATATATTTT.

By sample fraction, this clonotype is medium-sized. A clone one base away is much larger, so this may be a read error. The chain links TRBV9 to TRBJ1-3; the D is unclear. This CDR3 region has 13 residues. Germline V lookup: CDR1 SGDLS, CDR2 YYNGEE. CDR3 in amino acids: CASSAEGGNAIYF. The CDR3 DNA sequence: TGTGCCAGCAGCGCAGAGGGCGGAAACGCCATATATTTT. Variable domain in full (rest from reference TRBV9 and TRBJ1-3): DSGVTQTPKHLITATGQRVTLRCSPRSGDLSVYWYQQSLDQGLQFLIQYYNGEERAKGNILERFSAQQFPDLHSELNLSSLELGDSALYFCASSAEGGNAIYFGEGSWLTVV.

By frequency in the sample, this clonotype is hyperexpanded (1% or more). In DNA, the CDR3 is TGTGCCAGCAGTCAGTCCCTTAACACCGGGGAGCTGTTTTTT. Protein product: CASSQSLNTGELFF. V and J are TRBV12-3 or TRBV12-4 and TRBJ2-2; no reliable D call. This CDR3 region has 14 residues. Trimming pared 5 bases from V and 2 bases from J, leaving 9 bases between.

A note on this clonotype: This clone may be a read error of a much larger clone one base away. The chain uses TRBV7-9 and TRBJ2-2; 8 positions match TRBD1. The CDR3 totals 16 residues. Germline V gene sequence: CDR1 SEHNR, CDR2 FQNEAQ (reference sequence). DNA of the CDR3: TGTGCCAGCAGCTTGACTCAGGGGGCGCACACCGGGGAGCTGTCTTTT. Protein: CASSLTQGAHTGELSF. Complete variable domain (other parts from reference TRBV7-9 and TRBJ2-2): DTGVSQNPRHKITKRGQNVTFRCDPISEHNRLYWYRQTLGQGPEFLTYFQNEAQLEKSRLLSDRFSAERPKGSFSTLEIQRTEQGDSAMYLCASSLTQGAHTGELSFGEGSRLTVL.

This clonotype is large in the sample. This chain connects TRBV30 to TRBJ1-2; D unclear. Trimming shortened V by 3 bases and J by 4 bases, and 12 bases separated the two germline ends. The CDR3 loop spans 13 amino acids. Germline values: CDR1 GTSNPN, CDR2 SVGIG (reference sequence). Here the CDR3 reads CAWRRPPGYGYTF. In DNA form, the CDR3 reads TGTGCCTGGAGAAGACCCCCGGGCTATGGCTACACCTTC.

In its sample, this clonotype was seen a few times. A much larger clone differs from this one at a single base, so this may be a read error. J is TRBJ1-1 and V is TRBV5-1; D may be TRBD1 (5 bases). The CDR3 consists of 14 residues. CDR1 and CDR2 from the germline V gene are SGHRS and YFSETQ. As DNA, the CDR3 is TGCACCAGCAGCTTGGATCCAGGGCTACCTGAAGCTTTCTTT. Its protein product is CTSSLDPGLPEAFF. Filled out from reference TRBV5-1 and TRBJ1-1, the complete variable domain reads KAGVTQTPRYLIKTRGQQVTLSCSPISGHRSVSWYQQTPGQGLQFLFEYFSETQRNKGNFPGRFSGRQFSNSRSEMNVSTLELGDSALYLCTSSLDPGLPEAFFGQGTRLTVV.

Comment on this clonotype: Germline is not matched at one junction end, which may reflect a read error. The gene calls are TRBV20-1 and TRBJ2-7, with D possibly called TRBD1 or TRBD2 (5 bases each). CDR3 length: 13 residues. CDR1 and CDR2 from the germline V gene are DFQATT and SNEGSKA (reference sequence). CDR3: CCARGSIDYVQYF. CDR3 nucleotide sequence: TGCTGTGCTAGGGGTAGTATCGACTACGTGCAGTACTTC.

This clonotype is classed as large. This clone may be a read error of a much larger clone one base away. V is TRBV6-5 and J is TRBJ2-3; D may be TRBD2 (6 bases). The CDR3 length is 13 residues. Trimming stripped 4 bases from V and 6 bases from J, with 11 bases between. Germline assignment: CDR1 MNHEY and CDR2 SVGAGI. CDR3: CASSCSGDDTQYF. The CDR3 DNA is TGTGCCAGCAGTTGCTCGGGGGACGATACGCAGTATTTT.

By proportion, this clonotype is hyperexpanded. The chain has TRBV9 and TRBJ2-2; D gene unclear. The V gene lost 1 base and the J gene lost 3 bases, with 1 base spanning the gap. CDR3 length: 12 amino acids. Germline lookup yields CDR1 SGDLS and CDR2 YYNGEE. CDR3 loop: CASSVYTGELFF. CDR3 coding DNA: TGTGCCAGCAGCGTATACACCGGGGAGCTGTTTTTT. The variable domain in full, completed from reference TRBV9 and TRBJ2-2, reads DSGVTQTPKHLITATGQRVTLRCSPRSGDLSVYWYQQSLDQGLQFLIQYYNGEERAKGNILERFSAQQFPDLHSELNLSSLELGDSALYFCASSVYTGELFFGEGSRLTVL.

This clonotype is large (0.1 to 1%) by share. The rearrangement joins TRBV6-5 to TRBJ2-1; 9 bases map to TRBD2. J was trimmed by 4 bases and V by 2 bases; bases with no gene match: 6. This CDR3 is built from 16 residues. Germline V CDR1 and CDR2: MNHEY, SVGAGI. The CDR3 nucleotides read TGTGCCAGCAGTTACCGGCGCGGGGGGGGGTACAATGAGCAGTTCTTC. It is translated as CASSYRRGGGYNEQFF.

By its share, this clonotype is hyperexpanded. V usage is TRBV5-6 and J usage is TRBJ2-2; 9 bases match TRBD2. The CDR3 extends over 15 amino acids. The V and J ends lost 2 bases and 3 bases, in that order; junction bases with no gene match: 2. The germline CDR1 and CDR2 sequences are SGHDT and YYEEEE. CDR3 sequence reads: CASSFTSGYTGELFF. CDR3 DNA sequence: TGTGCCAGCAGCTTCACTAGCGGGTACACCGGGGAGCTGTTTTTT.

Concerning this clonotype itself: A read error may explain this, as a much larger clone is one base away. V usage is TRBV2 and J usage is TRBJ1-1; TRBD1 is a possible D gene (5 bases). V shed 7 bases and J shed 5 bases, with 14 bases lying between them. The length of the CDR3 is 13 residues. Germline V CDR1 and CDR2: SNHLY, FYNNEI. The CDR3 sequence is CASILGLSTEAFF. In DNA form, the CDR3 reads TGTGCCAGCATTCTGGGACTATCAACTGAAGCTTTCTTT.

In its sample, this clonotype is medium-sized. The V call is TRBV20-1, the J call TRBJ2-7; D is undetermined. V lost 3 bases, J lost 3 bases, and 12 bases lay in between. This CDR3 has 13 amino acids. The germline V gene has CDR1 DFQATT and CDR2 SNEGSKA (reference sequence). The CDR3 region has the DNA TGCAGTGCTAGGGGTAGTATCGACTACGAGCAGTACTTC. Residues: CSARGSIDYEQYF.

This clonotype is labeled medium-sized. V is TRBV11-2 and J is TRBJ2-1, with D unclear. Trimming took off 1 base at V and 0 bases at J, with 7 bases between the two ends. The germline CDR1 and CDR2 sequences are SGHAT and FQNNGV. The CDR3 has 15 amino acids. CDR3 bases: TGTGCCAGCAGCTTAGTTGGCCTCTCCTACAATGAGCAGTTCTTC. Amino acid sequence: CASSLVGLSYNEQFF. Variable domain in full (rest from reference TRBV11-2 and TRBJ2-1): EAGVAQSPRYKIIEKRQSVAFWCNPISGHATLYWYQQILGQGPKLLIQFQNNGVVDDSQLPKDRFSAERLKGVDSTLKIQPAKLEDSAVYLCASSLVGLSYNEQFFGPGTRLTVL.

This clonotype is classed as hyperexpanded. A read error may account for a junction end that differs from germline. This chain connects TRBV20-1 to TRBJ1-2; 9 bases are shared with TRBD1. There are 15 residues in the CDR3. Germline assignment: CDR1 DFQATT and CDR2 SNEGSKA (reference sequence). CDR3 in DNA: TGCAGTGCTACCCCTGGACAGGGGATCAGCTATGGCTACACTTTC. Protein: CSATPGQGISYGYTF.

The rearrangement links TRBV5-6 to TRBJ2-2; TRBD2 matches at 7 bases. The CDR3 is 15 residues long. CDR1 and CDR2 from the germline V gene are SGHDT and YYEEEE. Losses at the gene ends were 2 bases for V and 6 bases for J; bases not matched to a gene: 7. CDR3 sequence (DNA): TGTGCCAGCAGCTTCACTAGCGAGCACGCCGGGGAGCTGTTTTTT. Protein sequence: CASSFTSEHAGELFF.

Of note for this clonotype: The junction shows a germline mismatch at one end, possibly a read error. The chain employs TRBV29-1 and TRBJ2-1; tentatively, D is TRBD2 (6 bases). The germline CDR1 and CDR2 sequences are SQVTM and ANQGSEA. The CDR3 runs 15 residues. CDR3 bases: TGCAGCGCTGAAGGGTCAGGGAGGCCCTACAATGAGCAGTTCTTC. Translated, it gives CSAEGSGRPYNEQFF.

The chain links TRBV29-1 to TRBJ2-5; 9 bases fit TRBD2. CDR1 and CDR2 (germline): SQVTM, ANQGSEA. The CDR3 totals 13 residues. CDR3 amino acids: CSVRTSVRETQYF. The CDR3 nucleotides are TGCAGTGTTCGGACTAGCGTCCGAGAGACCCAGTACTTC.

This clonotype was detected only a few times. At one boundary the junction diverges from the germline segment, which might be a read error. This rearrangement joins TRBV20-1 to TRBJ1-2; D is possibly TRBD1 (5 bases). This CDR3 is 15 amino acids long. CDR1 is DFQATT, CDR2 SNEGSKA, per germline (reference sequence). Here the CDR3 DNA reads TGCAGTGCTACCCCTGGACAAGGGATCAGCTGTGGCTACACTTTC. Translated, it gives CSATPGQGISCGYTF.

This clonotype counts as hyperexpanded. This chain uses TRBV4-3 with TRBJ2-5, with 12 positions matching TRBD2. V lost 4 bases and J lost 7; bases outside the gene matches: 7. Germline loops: CDR1 LGHNA, CDR2 YSLEER. The CDR3 consists of 15 residues. The CDR3 loop is CASSPSGGASGTQYF. The CDR3 DNA is TGCGCCAGCAGCCCTAGCGGGGGGGCCTCCGGGACCCAGTACTTC.